This entry concerns a single TCR beta chain. What it binds is unknown. FACS enriched CD8+ TEMRA cells, while bulk CD8+ and CD4+ were negatively isolated. The sample originates from a study of CD8 T cells in Susac syndrome. Study results and limitations: By the study's own acknowledgment, its TCR sequencing and HLA analysis included relatively few individuals.

Trimming shortened V by 10 bases and J by 5 bases, and 12 bases separated the two germline ends. Per the germline V gene, CDR1 is MNHEY and CDR2 is SVGAGI. The CDR3 has 11 amino acids. After extraction with the RNeasy kit, about 0.5 to 1 ug of the RNA was reverse transcribed using random hexamers. Multiplex immunoSEQ PCR targeted 54 Vbeta and 13 Jbeta TCR beta segments. TCRdb reanalysed the immunoSEQ multiplex PCR reads using MiXCR and keeps one entry per CDR3 protein. This table holds around 300,000 distinct CDR3 sequences, 70% to 90% found once. Sample: CD8+ T cells from PBMCs. The TCR was taken from a human donor with multiple sclerosis. V usage is TRBV6-5 and J usage is TRBJ2-7; the D is unclear. CDR3 loop: CATRRLNEQYF. The CDR3 nucleotides read TGTGCCACCCGACGCCTAAACGAGCAGTACTTC.